The 31 T cell receptor beta chains below were found in one sample sequenced in a study of T cell repertoires in cytomegalovirus infection. TCRdb reprocessed the reads via MiXCR and lists one record per CDR3 protein. The table includes around 800,000 distinct CDR3 sequences, around a third detected once. No antigen is known for these receptors. This specimen was cultured CD8+ T cells from PBMCs, taken from culture after CMV antigen stimulation. These receptors all stem from a human donor in good health (CMV status not recorded). Some clones in this sample may be carry-over from other donors' samples.

The chain couples TRBV20-1 to TRBJ2-1; D ambiguous. The CDR3 totals 15 residues. Germline V gene lookup returns CDR1 DFQATT and CDR2 SNEGSKA (reference sequence). V was trimmed by 2 bases and J by 6 bases, leaving 17 bases between them. The CDR3 nucleotides are TGCAGTGCTAGAATTGTAGTAGCCCCAACCAATGAGCAGTTCTTC. This sequence encodes CSARIVVAPTNEQFF.

The V call is TRBV28, the J call TRBJ1-1, with TRBD1 identical over 9 bases. CDR1 is MDHEN and CDR2 is SYDVKM in the germline V gene. The V segment lost 6 bases and the J segment 5 bases; nucleotides outside the gene matches: 7. CDR3 length equals 14 residues. The CDR3 DNA follows: TGTGCCAGCAGCTTCACAGGGGGCGAGACTGAAGCTTTCTTT. Residues: CASSFTGGETEAFF.

This clonotype occurred a few times. The chain recombines TRBV12-3 or TRBV12-4 with TRBJ2-3; 8 bases map to TRBD1. Trimming at V came to 5 bases and at J to 5 bases, leaving 6 bases not matched to a gene. The CDR3 loop spans 14 amino acids. The CDR3 region has the DNA TGTGCCAGCAGTCTCAGGGGGCGCGGAGATACGCAGTATTTT. Its protein is CASSLRGRGDTQYF.

The table lists this clonotype with a count of one. This sequence joins TRBV20-1 and TRBJ2-4, with a weak D call TRBD2 (6 bases). Germline CDR1 reads DFQATT; CDR2 reads SNEGSKA (reference sequence). CDR3 length: 14 amino acids. With 7 bases removed from V and 1 base from J, the gap between germline ends came to 14 bases. The CDR3 here is CSVGGKGAKNIQYF. Here the CDR3 DNA reads TGCAGTGTTGGGGGGAAGGGGGCCAAAAACATTCAGTACTTC.

V gene TRBV19 combines with J gene TRBJ1-2; a possible D gene is TRBD1 (5 bases). The germline gives CDR1 LNHDA, CDR2 SQIVND (reference sequence). The CDR3 has 20 residues. Trimming left V 10 bases short and J 4 bases short, with 37 bases between. CDR3 in DNA: TGTGCCACAGAGGGTGAAGGGTATTCGGACAAAACCCAAATCGGCTATGGCTACACCTTC. Its translation is CATEGEGYSDKTQIGYGYTF. The variable domain in full, with the rest retrieved from reference TRBV19 and TRBJ1-2, is DGGITQSPKYLFRKEGQNVTLSCEQNLNHDAMYWYRQDPGQGLRLIYYSQIVNDFQKGDIAEGYSVSREKKESFPLTVTSAQKNPTAFYLCATEGEGYSDKTQIGYGYTFGSGTRLTVV.

The genes are TRBV19 and TRBJ2-1; TRBD2 might be the D (6 bases). Germline CDR1 reads LNHDA; CDR2 reads SQIVND (reference sequence). The ends were cut back, 2 bases at V and 5 bases at J, with 13 bases in the middle. The CDR3 spans 15 residues. In DNA, the CDR3 is TGTGCCAGTAGTATAAGGAGCGGGTCTAACAATGAGCAGTTCTTC. Translating it yields CASSIRSGSNNEQFF.

Many counts were recorded for this clonotype. This rearrangement joins TRBV6-5 to TRBJ2-1, with 9 bases aligning to TRBD1. The ends lost 2 bases at V and 3 bases at J; junction bases unmatched: 2. Germline V lookup: CDR1 MNHEY, CDR2 SVGAGI. CDR3 size: 15 residues. CDR3 loop: CASSYGQGLYNEQFF. The CDR3, as DNA: TGTGCCAGCAGTTACGGACAGGGGCTCTACAATGAGCAGTTCTTC.

This clonotype appeared many times. The rearrangement links TRBV7-6 to TRBJ2-2, with 13 bases identical to TRBD2. The CDR3 is made up of 17 amino acids. V was clipped by 4 bases and J by 5 bases; unmatched bases: 7. CDR1 SGHVS and CDR2 FNYEAQ come from the germline V gene. The CDR3 nucleotides are TGTGCCAGCAGCTCGCCTCAGGGACTAGCGGGGACCGGGGAGCTGTTTTTT. It yields the protein CASSSPQGLAGTGELFF.

This clonotype has only a few counts. The chain's CDR3 is CASSIARRRDRHPEAFF. CDR3 sequence (DNA): TGTGCCAGTAGTATTGCCCGAAGGAGGGACAGACACCCTGAAGCTTTCTTT. The V call is TRBV19, the J call TRBJ1-1, with 7 bases aligning to TRBD1. CDR3 length: 17 residues. Trimming took 3 bases from V and 6 from J; bases not matched to a gene: 16. Germline V gene data show CDR1 as LNHDA and CDR2 as SQIVND (reference sequence).

This clonotype has ten or more counts. The rearrangement uses TRBV7-2 and TRBJ1-2, with D possibly TRBD1 on 6 matching bases. Germline V lookup: CDR1 SGHTA, CDR2 FQGNSA. The CDR3 has 14 residues. V lost 0 bases and J lost 6, with 11 bases in between. CDR3 sequence: CASSLALGGDGYTF. In DNA form, the CDR3 reads TGTGCCAGCAGCTTAGCGCTTGGGGGCGATGGCTACACCTTC.

This clonotype occurred once. The chain is built from TRBV29-1 and TRBJ1-1; D remains ambiguous. CDR1 is SQVTM, CDR2 ANQGSEA, per germline. The CDR3 sequence is 15 residues long. Trimming cost V 6 bases and J 1 base, with 18 bases left between them. The CDR3 is CSVATLGGGNTEAFF. In DNA form, the CDR3 reads TGCAGCGTGGCTACCTTGGGTGGAGGGAACACTGAAGCTTTCTTT.

The chain links TRBV6-6 to TRBJ1-2; D might be TRBD1 (6 bases). The CDR3 length is 15 residues. Germline V lookup: CDR1 MNHNY, CDR2 SVGAGI (reference sequence). V lost 2 bases and J 5 bases, leaving 15 bases between the germline ends. CDR3 loop: CASSYPSEDRYGYTF. DNA of the CDR3: TGTGCCAGCAGTTACCCTTCTGAGGACAGATATGGCTACACCTTC.

This clonotype was picked up many times. The J gene is TRBJ2-2, the V gene TRBV7-6; D unresolved. The germline V gene has CDR1 SGHVS and CDR2 FNYEAQ. V lost 2 bases to trimming and J lost 1 base, with 5 bases between them. The CDR3 has 14 residues. CDR3: CASSLTENTGELFF. The CDR3 coding sequence is TGTGCCAGCAGCTTAACGGAGAACACCGGGGAGCTGTTTTTT.

The gene calls are TRBV9 and TRBJ2-3; D gene ambiguous. Germline CDR1 and CDR2: SGDLS and YYNGEE. Trimming took off 2 bases at V and 1 base at J, with 8 bases between the two ends. The CDR3 loop spans 14 amino acids. The CDR3 DNA follows: TGTGCCAGCAGCGTTCAAGAGGGCACAGATACGCAGTATTTT. As protein: CASSVQEGTDTQYF.

This clonotype was recorded a few times. The chain uses TRBV12-3 or TRBV12-4 and TRBJ2-2, with 10 bases lining up with TRBD2. This CDR3 region has 17 residues. Trimming removed 6 bases from V and 3 bases from J; junction bases left unmatched: 10. The CDR3 sequence: CASSLSGLAGDTGELFF. CDR3 nucleotides: TGTGCCAGCAGCTTATCGGGCCTAGCGGGGGACACCGGGGAGCTGTTTTTT.

The chain has TRBV24-1 and TRBJ1-2, with 10 bases that match TRBD1. Germline assignment: CDR1 KGHDR and CDR2 SFDVKD. The CDR3 is made up of 15 amino acids. V was clipped by 6 bases and J by 4 bases; unmatched bases: 7. In nucleotides, the CDR3 is TGTGCCACCAGTCCGGGACAGGGGAAGGGCTATGGCTACACCTTC. This translates into CATSPGQGKGYGYTF.

This clonotype has only a few counts. The chain has TRBV6-1 and TRBJ1-4; 8 bases map to TRBD1. With V trimmed by 10 bases and J by 4 bases, 11 bases remained unmatched. This CDR3 region has 15 residues. The germline CDR1 and CDR2 sequences are MNHNS and SASEGT. The CDR3 sequence: CATPGIDRGNEKLFF. DNA for the CDR3: TGTGCCACCCCTGGAATAGACAGGGGTAATGAAAAACTGTTTTTT.

The chain uses TRBV7-4 and TRBJ2-5; D remains unclear. Trimming removed 0 bases at V and 0 bases at J, with 5 bases between. Germline V gives CDR1 SGHVT, CDR2 SQSDAQ. There are 14 residues in the CDR3. CDR3 protein: CASSLAEYQETQYF. The CDR3 DNA sequence: TGTGCCAGCAGCTTAGCTGAGTACCAAGAGACCCAGTACTTC.

This clonotype turned up a few times. The chain has TRBV5-5 and TRBJ2-3; TRBD1 might be the D (6 bases). Germline CDR1 is SGHKS and CDR2 is YYEKEE (reference sequence). Deletions cut 4 bases from V and 1 base from J, with 13 bases between. The CDR3 extends over 15 amino acids. CDR3 bases: TGTGCCAGCAGCCCGGACAGTTTTGGCACAGATACGCAGTATTTT. Translation: CASSPDSFGTDTQYF.

The chain uses TRBV27 and TRBJ1-4; D perhaps matches TRBD1 (6 bases). Trimming pared 5 bases from V and 3 bases from J, leaving 19 bases between. Germline loops: CDR1 MNHEY, CDR2 SMNVEV (reference sequence). This CDR3 region has 17 residues. Here the CDR3 reads CASSASAGDNPNEKLFF. The CDR3 DNA is TGTGCCAGCAGTGCTTCGGCCGGGGACAACCCTAATGAAAAACTGTTTTTT.

The chain employs TRBV7-9 and TRBJ1-2; 7 bases fit TRBD1. V was clipped by 5 bases and J by 8 bases; unmatched bases: 8. This CDR3 has 13 residues. CDR1 is SEHNR and CDR2 is FQNEAQ in the germline V gene (reference sequence). CDR3 residues: CASSQGVSKGYTF. The CDR3 region has the DNA TGTGCCAGCAGCCAGGGGGTCTCGAAGGGCTACACCTTC.

The chain joins TRBV27 to TRBJ1-5; D is perhaps TRBD1 (5 bases). Germline loops: CDR1 MNHEY, CDR2 SMNVEV (reference sequence). Between the trimmed V and J ends, which lost 1 base and 6 bases, there was a span of 10 bases. The CDR3 sequence is 14 residues long. As DNA, the CDR3 is TGTGCCAGCAGTTTATGGGGCCCTTCTCAGCCCCAGCATTTT. It translates to CASSLWGPSQPQHF.

This clonotype was observed many times. The chain joins TRBV7-2 to TRBJ2-3; 13 nucleotides agree with TRBD2. V shed 1 base and J 2 bases; nucleotides not matched to a gene: 3. The CDR3 contains 17 residues. Germline V gene data show CDR1 as SGHTA and CDR2 as FQGNSA. The CDR3 nucleotides are TGTGCCAGCAGCTTAGGACTAGCGGGGGGCCCCACAGATACGCAGTATTTT. This sequence encodes CASSLGLAGGPTDTQYF.

The sample holds one count of this clonotype. This chain links TRBV15 with TRBJ2-7; tentative D call: TRBD1 (5 bases). V was trimmed by 1 base and J by 0 bases, leaving 13 bases between them. Germline V gives CDR1 LNHNV, CDR2 YYDKDF (reference sequence). CDR3 size: 16 residues. In DNA, the CDR3 is TGTGCCACCAGCAGAGTGAGGCAGGGCAACTCCTACGAGCAGTACTTC. As protein: CATSRVRQGNSYEQYF.

The rearrangement uses TRBV20-1 and TRBJ2-3, with unresolved D. The germline V gene encodes CDR1 DFQATT and CDR2 SNEGSKA (reference sequence). This CDR3 has 14 residues. V dropped 2 bases and J dropped 0 bases, with 9 bases sitting between them. CDR3 sequence (DNA): TGCAGTGCTAGACTCTCTTCTAGCACAGATACGCAGTATTTT. Translation: CSARLSSSTDTQYF.

The CDR3 is CATGQGGYNEQFF. In nucleotides, the CDR3 is TGTGCCACTGGACAGGGGGGATACAATGAGCAGTTCTTC. The V call is TRBV6-6, the J call TRBJ2-1, with 10 bases that match TRBD1. CDR1 and CDR2 from the germline V gene are MNHNY and SVGAGI (reference sequence). V lost 10 bases and J lost 4; bases outside the gene matches: 4. The CDR3 length is 13 residues.

The sample holds many counts of this clonotype. The chain employs TRBV7-8 and TRBJ2-4; D not resolved. Germline V gives CDR1 SGHVS, CDR2 FQNEAQ. The CDR3 spans 14 residues. Trimming removed 6 bases at V and 8 bases at J, with 17 bases between. The CDR3 loop is CASSEVDGRDIQYF. The CDR3 nucleotides read TGTGCCAGCAGTGAGGTGGACGGGCGAGACATTCAGTACTTC.

CDR3 residues: CASSSIGQPFELFF. CDR3 nucleotides: TGTGCCAGCAGTTCCATCGGACAGCCTTTCGAACTGTTTTTT. J is TRBJ1-4 and V is TRBV6-5; perhaps TRBD1 as D (6 bases). CDR1 is MNHEY, CDR2 SVGAGI, per germline. The CDR3 runs 14 residues. V was pared by 4 bases and J by 12 bases, with 18 bases between.

This clonotype was recorded a few times. The chain links TRBV20-1 to TRBJ1-4; a weak D match, TRBD1 (6 bases). V lost 2 bases and J lost 4, with 8 bases in between. CDR1 DFQATT and CDR2 SNEGSKA come from the germline V gene (reference sequence). This CDR3 has 13 residues. The CDR3 reads CSARRGYNEKLFF. Here the CDR3 DNA reads TGCAGTGCTAGAAGGGGGTATAATGAAAAACTGTTTTTT.

In this sample, this clonotype turned up a few times. The V call is TRBV20-1, the J call TRBJ2-7, with D maybe TRBD2 (5 bases). Germline lookup yields CDR1 DFQATT and CDR2 SNEGSKA (reference sequence). The length of the CDR3 is 16 residues. V was cut by 2 bases and J by 2 bases, with 19 bases left in between. The CDR3 spells CSARILGAGPTYEQYF. Here the CDR3 DNA reads TGCAGTGCTAGAATACTGGGAGCCGGGCCAACCTACGAGCAGTACTTC.

The chain joins TRBV7-6 to TRBJ2-1; 11 positions match TRBD2. The junction had 28 bases not matched to a gene; V was cut back by 5 bases and J by 4 bases. The germline V gene encodes CDR1 SGHVS and CDR2 FNYEAQ. CDR3 length: 23 amino acids. The CDR3, as DNA: TGTGCCAGCAGCCCTCCCAGTAGCGGGGGGGGGGCTATCCCCCAGGGTACTTACAATGAGCAGTTCTTC. This codes for CASSPPSSGGGAIPQGTYNEQFF.